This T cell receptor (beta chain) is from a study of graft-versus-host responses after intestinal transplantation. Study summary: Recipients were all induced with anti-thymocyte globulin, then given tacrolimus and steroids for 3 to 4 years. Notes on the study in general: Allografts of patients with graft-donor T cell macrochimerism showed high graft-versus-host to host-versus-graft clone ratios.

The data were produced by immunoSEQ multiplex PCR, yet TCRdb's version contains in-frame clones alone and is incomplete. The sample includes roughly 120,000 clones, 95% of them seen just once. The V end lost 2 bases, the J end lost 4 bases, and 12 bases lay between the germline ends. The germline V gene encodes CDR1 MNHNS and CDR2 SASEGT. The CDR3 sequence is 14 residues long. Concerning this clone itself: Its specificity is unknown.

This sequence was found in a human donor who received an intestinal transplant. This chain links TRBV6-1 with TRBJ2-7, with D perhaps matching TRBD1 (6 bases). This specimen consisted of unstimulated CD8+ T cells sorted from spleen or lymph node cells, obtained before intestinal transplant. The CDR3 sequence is CASSETGTIYEQYF. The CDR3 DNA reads TGTGCCAGCAGTGAAACCGGGACAATATACGAGCAGTACTTC.